These 12 T cell receptor beta chains originate from one sample sequenced in a study of CD8+ T cells in alopecia areata. As the sequencing template, cDNA was produced by extracting RNA and reverse transcribing it. Here immunoSEQ multiplex PCR was the method, and the copy in TCRdb shows in-frame clones only, minus some. The sample consists of roughly 220,000 clones, approximately 72% of them appearing once. Specified treatment: oral pan-JAK inhibitor, 5-10 mg twice daily. Material: CD4+ T cells sorted from blood, obtained at week 44, from a patient treated with tofacitinib. The receptors come from a human donor with alopecia areata.

CDR3 residues: CASSPSARSDGELFF. CDR3 bases: TGCGCCAGCAGCCCCTCTGCTAGATCTGACGGGGAGCTGTTTTTT. The rearrangement links TRBV4-3 to TRBJ2-2, with unresolved D. The CDR3 is 15 amino acids. Trimming pared 4 bases from V and 7 bases from J, leaving 16 bases between. Germline V gene lookup returns CDR1 LGHNA and CDR2 YSLEER.

Here the CDR3 reads CASSLALGEDGYTF. The CDR3 nucleotides are TGTGCCAGCAGCTTAGCGTTGGGGGAGGATGGCTACACCTTC. The chain is built from TRBV7-2 and TRBJ1-2; weak D call: TRBD1 (5 bases). Germline V lookup: CDR1 SGHTA, CDR2 FQGNSA. V was pared by 0 bases and J by 6 bases, with 11 bases between. This CDR3 spans 14 amino acids.

The gene calls are TRBV11-3 and TRBJ2-1, with D hard to call. Germline-derived CDR1 and CDR2 are SGHNT and YENEEA. Trimming left V 4 bases short and J 10 bases short, with 8 bases between. The CDR3 covers 11 residues. The CDR3, as DNA: TGTGCCAGCAGCTCTTCCCGGGAGCAGTTCTTC. Translating it yields CASSSSREQFF.

This chain uses TRBV19 with TRBJ1-2; 9 bases fit TRBD1. Trimming cost V 4 bases and J 7 bases; bases outside gene matches: 4. CDR1 is LNHDA, CDR2 SQIVND, per germline (reference sequence). This CDR3 is built from 13 residues. The CDR3 here is CASSKGQGLGYTF. The DNA for the CDR3 is TGTGCCAGTAGTAAGGGACAGGGTCTTGGCTACACCTTC.

This chain uses TRBV5-1 with TRBJ2-1; a weak D match, TRBD2 (5 bases). The CDR3 sequence is 16 residues long. V lost 5 bases to trimming and J lost 6 bases, with 21 bases between them. Germline V gives CDR1 SGHRS, CDR2 YFSETQ. CDR3 loop: CASSGSMRSGLNEQFF. CDR3 DNA: TGCGCCAGCAGTGGGAGCATGAGGTCCGGGCTCAATGAGCAGTTCTTC.

This rearrangement joins TRBV7-2 to TRBJ1-5; D unclear. Germline lookup yields CDR1 SGHTA and CDR2 FQGNSA. Trimming stripped 1 base from V and 5 bases from J, with 9 bases between. The CDR3 is 14 amino acids. The CDR3 sequence is CASSLDREYQPQHF. The CDR3 DNA follows: TGTGCCAGCAGCTTAGACAGAGAATATCAGCCCCAGCATTTT.

The chain recombines TRBV5-1 with TRBJ2-7; D uncertain. This CDR3 comprises 13 residues. The V gene's germline CDR1 is SGHRS and CDR2 YFSETQ. V lost 5 bases to trimming and J lost 3 bases, with 12 bases between them. Here the CDR3 reads CASSWESGYEQYF. In DNA form, the CDR3 reads TGCGCCAGCAGTTGGGAATCGGGCTACGAGCAGTACTTC.

This chain uses TRBV30 with TRBJ1-4, with a possible D match to TRBD1 (6 bases). The CDR3 extends over 13 amino acids. Per the germline V gene, CDR1 is GTSNPN and CDR2 is SVGIG (reference sequence). V shed 0 bases and J shed 11 bases, with 13 bases lying between them. The CDR3 sequence is CAWSVRAGEKLFF. CDR3 DNA: TGTGCCTGGAGTGTACGAGCAGGGGAGAAACTGTTTTTT.

The chain joins TRBV4-1 to TRBJ1-6; D possibly corresponds to TRBD1 (5 bases). CDR3 length: 15 residues. The germline V gene has CDR1 MGHRA and CDR2 YSYEKL. V was clipped by 1 base and J by 5 bases, with 9 bases between them. CDR3 coding DNA: TGCGCCAGCAGCCAAGTGGGACCGAATAATTCACCCCTCCACTTT. This codes for CASSQVGPNNSPLHF.

The chain employs TRBV15 and TRBJ1-1; 7 bases are shared with TRBD1. Germline V CDR1 and CDR2: LNHNV, YYDKDF (reference sequence). The length of the CDR3 is 13 residues. Losses at the gene ends were 5 bases for V and 1 base for J; bases not matched to a gene: 1. For the CDR3, the DNA is TGTGCCACCAGCGAGGGGGCGAACACTGAAGCTTTCTTT. Translation gives CATSEGANTEAFF.

This rearrangement joins TRBV29-1 to TRBJ2-2; possible D gene TRBD2, 6 bases. This CDR3 comprises 14 residues. Germline loops: CDR1 SQVTM, CDR2 ANQGSEA. V gave up 4 bases and J gave up 1 base, with 10 bases separating them. The chain's CDR3 is CSVGVGGNTGELFF. DNA of the CDR3: TGCAGCGTTGGAGTGGGAGGGAACACCGGGGAGCTGTTTTTT.

This sequence joins TRBV4-3 and TRBJ1-2, with D perhaps matching TRBD1 (5 bases). The CDR3 loop spans 15 amino acids. V shed 0 bases and J shed 7 bases, with 15 bases lying between them. Germline loops: CDR1 LGHNA, CDR2 YSLEER. The CDR3 reads CASSQDRETVFGYTF. CDR3 in DNA: TGCGCCAGCAGCCAAGATCGGGAGACAGTTTTTGGCTACACCTTC.